This T cell receptor (beta chain) stems from a study of shared clonotypes between healthy human individuals. Deep-level running was used for the assay. Replicate PCRs for unsorted PBMC used 250 to 300 ng DNA (approximately 30,000 T cell genomes). Sequencing used immunoSEQ multiplex PCR; TCRdb keeps in-frame clones, though not all of them. The sample lists fewer than 600,000 clones; 75% to 85% were seen once. CDR1 is MNHEY, CDR2 SMNVEV, per germline (reference sequence). The length of the CDR3 is 15 residues. The V gene lost 3 bases and the J gene lost 3 bases, with 15 bases spanning the gap. This clonotype was sampled from a woman between 35 and 50 years old in good health. Some clones in this sample may be carry-over from other donors' samples. Sequencing was performed on PBMCs. The V call is TRBV27, the J call TRBJ2-7; no reliable D call. The CDR3, as DNA: TGTGCCAGCAGTTTCCTTCGTGGCGGCAACTACGAGCAGTACTTC. Translated: CASSFLRGGNYEQYF.